The TCR beta chain described here comes from a study of OX40 agonist ivuxolimab in advanced cancers. Regarding the complete study: The costimulatory receptor OX40 (CD134) was targeted by ivuxolimab, a fully human IgG2 agonistic monoclonal antibody. Intravenous ivuxolimab was administered to patients every 2 weeks at six dose levels: 0.01, 0.1, 0.3, 1.5, 3 and 10 mg/kg. Of the roughly 51 dose-escalation patients, hepatocellular carcinoma was present in roughly 19, melanoma in some 15, renal cell carcinoma in 9 and head and neck cancer in 9. The dose-escalation cohort was approximately 83% male with a mean age of about 60 years, ranging from roughly 23 to 79. Prior anti-PD-1, anti-PD-L1 or anti-CTLA-4 therapy was permitted, and checkpoint inhibitors had been received by about 44% of dose-escalation patients. Partial responses occurred in three dose-escalation patients: two with cutaneous melanoma and one with hepatocellular carcinoma. The point of sequencing TCRbeta in the periphery was to test whether ivuxolimab changed TCR sequence diversity and drove clonal T-cell expansion. The paper describes the monotherapy dose-escalation part (N of about 52 patients) of the phase I trial of ivuxolimab.

Paper-wide results and their limitations: Low levels of normalized T-cell clonal expansion were also seen in some patients who did not respond. On average, CD8+ T cells showed more expanded clones than CD4+ T cells after ivuxolimab. Which antigens the clonally expanded peripheral T cells were specific for was not determined. Clonal expansion of both CD4+ and CD8+ blood T cells was observed from baseline to week 6 at doses 0.1 to 3.0 mg/kg. Partial responders in the 0.1-3.0 mg/kg groups had among the lowest normalized peripheral clonal expansion, especially among CD8+ T cells.

Worth noting for this clone: What antigen it recognizes has not been identified. No per-base quality is available; no much larger clone lies one base away.

For sequencing of the TCRbeta CDR3 region, genomic DNA was extracted from the sorted cells. TCRbeta CDR3 regions were sequenced using the immunoSEQ Assay. TCRdb mirrors the immuneACCESS table, restricted to in-frame sequences. Some clones are absent from its copies; in checked studies, under half trace to an unresolved V gene, and the reason for the others is unknown. This sample holds more than 55,000 clones; roughly 82% were observed only once. The ten most abundant clones make up 5% to 7.5% of the sample. Patients with a history of autoimmune disease or receiving systemic immunosuppression were excluded from the trial. Peripheral blood for TCR sequencing was collected from all dose cohorts at baseline, on cycle 4 day 1, and on cycle 7 day 1. Samples came from an open-label, multicenter, first-in-human phase I dose-escalation trial of ivuxolimab. Adults with locally advanced or metastatic melanoma, renal cell, hepatocellular, or head and neck squamous cell carcinoma were enrolled in the trial. Before TCR sequencing, CD4+ and CD8+ T cells were separately sorted from peripheral blood.

V is clipped by 0 bases and J by 8 bases, and the sequence between their germline boundaries is 13 bases long. From the germline V gene, CDR1 is LGHNT and CDR2 is FRNRAP. Counted from cysteine to phenylalanine, this CDR3 has 14 amino acids. The CDR3 DNA has 42 bases and is translated from base 1. The receptor was derived from an adult with an advanced solid tumor such as melanoma, head and neck, liver or kidney cancer. The input for sequencing was CD4+ or CD8+ T cells sorted from blood, taken in a trial of the OX40 agonist ivuxolimab. Recombination connected TRBV12-5 to TRBJ1-2, with a tentative D gene TRBD1 over 6 matching bases. The base sequence is TGTGCTAGTGGTTTGGTAGGGACCACAGGGGGCTACACCTTC. Its coded protein is CASGLVGTTGGYTF.